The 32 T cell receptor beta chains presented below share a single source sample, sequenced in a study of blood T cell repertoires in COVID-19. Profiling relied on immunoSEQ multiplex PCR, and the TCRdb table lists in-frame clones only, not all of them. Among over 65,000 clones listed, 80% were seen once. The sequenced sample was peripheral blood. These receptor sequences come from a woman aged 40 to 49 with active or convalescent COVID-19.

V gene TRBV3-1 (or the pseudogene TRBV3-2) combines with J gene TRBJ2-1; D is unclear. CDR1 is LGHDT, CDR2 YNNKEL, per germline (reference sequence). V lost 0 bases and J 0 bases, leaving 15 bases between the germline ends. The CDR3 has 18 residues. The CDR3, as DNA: TGTGCCAGCAGCCAAGATAGGCCCGCGGCGAACTCCTACAATGAGCAGTTCTTC. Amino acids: CASSQDRPAANSYNEQFF.

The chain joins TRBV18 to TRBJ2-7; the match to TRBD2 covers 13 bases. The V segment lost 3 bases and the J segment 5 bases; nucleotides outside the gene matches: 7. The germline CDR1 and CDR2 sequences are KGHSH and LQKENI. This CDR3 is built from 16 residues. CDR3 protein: CASSPYTSGRVNEQYF. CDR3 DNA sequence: TGTGCCAGCTCACCTTATACTAGCGGGAGGGTCAACGAGCAGTACTTC. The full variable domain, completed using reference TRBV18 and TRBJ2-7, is NAGVMQNPRHLVRRRGQEARLRCSPMKGHSHVYWYRQLPEEGLKFMVYLQKENIIDESGMPKERFSAEFPKEGPSILRIQQVVRGDSAAYFCASSPYTSGRVNEQYFGPGTRLTVT.

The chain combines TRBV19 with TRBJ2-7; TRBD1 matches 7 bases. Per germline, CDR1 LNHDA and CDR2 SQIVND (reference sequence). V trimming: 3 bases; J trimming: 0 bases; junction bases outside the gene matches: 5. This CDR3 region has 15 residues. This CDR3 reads CASSIPGQSSYEQYF. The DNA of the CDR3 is TGTGCCAGTAGTATTCCGGGACAGAGCTCCTACGAGCAGTACTTC. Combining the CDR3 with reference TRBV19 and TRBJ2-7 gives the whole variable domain DGGITQSPKYLFRKEGQNVTLSCEQNLNHDAMYWYRQDPGQGLRLIYYSQIVNDFQKGDIAEGYSVSREKKESFPLTVTSAQKNPTAFYLCASSIPGQSSYEQYFGPGTRLTVT.

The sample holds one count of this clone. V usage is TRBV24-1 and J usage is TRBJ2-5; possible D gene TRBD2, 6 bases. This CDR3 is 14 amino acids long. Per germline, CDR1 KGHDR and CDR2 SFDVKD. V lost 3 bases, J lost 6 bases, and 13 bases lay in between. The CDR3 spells CATSDPLGGQTQYF. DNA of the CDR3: TGTGCCACCAGTGATCCCCTGGGGGGTCAGACCCAGTACTTC.

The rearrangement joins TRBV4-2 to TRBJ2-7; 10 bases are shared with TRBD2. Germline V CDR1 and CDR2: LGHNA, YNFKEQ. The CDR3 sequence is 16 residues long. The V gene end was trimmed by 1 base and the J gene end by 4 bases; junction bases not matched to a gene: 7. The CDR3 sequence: CASSQVSGLAEYEQYF. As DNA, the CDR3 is TGTGCCAGCAGCCAAGTTAGCGGACTAGCGGAATACGAGCAGTACTTC.

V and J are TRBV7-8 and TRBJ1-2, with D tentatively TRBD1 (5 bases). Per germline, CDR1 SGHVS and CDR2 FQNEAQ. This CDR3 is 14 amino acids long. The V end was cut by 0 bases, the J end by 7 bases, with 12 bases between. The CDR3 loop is CASSLAGTPFGYTF. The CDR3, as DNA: TGTGCCAGCAGCTTAGCCGGGACTCCCTTTGGCTACACCTTC.

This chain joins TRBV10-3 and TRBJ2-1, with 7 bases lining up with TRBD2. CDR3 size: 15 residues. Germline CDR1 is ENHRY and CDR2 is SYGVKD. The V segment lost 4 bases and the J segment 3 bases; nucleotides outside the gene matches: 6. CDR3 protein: CAISGWRGNYNEQFF. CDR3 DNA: TGTGCCATCAGTGGATGGCGGGGGAACTACAATGAGCAGTTCTTC.

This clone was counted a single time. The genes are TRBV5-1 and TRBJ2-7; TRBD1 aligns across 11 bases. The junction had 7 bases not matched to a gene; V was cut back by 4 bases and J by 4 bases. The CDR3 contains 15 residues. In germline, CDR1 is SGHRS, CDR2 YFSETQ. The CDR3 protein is CASSEIGTGGYEQYF. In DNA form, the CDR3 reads TGCGCCAGCAGCGAGATCGGGACAGGGGGTTACGAGCAGTACTTC. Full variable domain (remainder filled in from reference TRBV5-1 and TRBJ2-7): KAGVTQTPRYLIKTRGQQVTLSCSPISGHRSVSWYQQTPGQGLQFLFEYFSETQRNKGNFPGRFSGRQFSNSRSEMNVSTLELGDSALYLCASSEIGTGGYEQYFGPGTRLTVT.

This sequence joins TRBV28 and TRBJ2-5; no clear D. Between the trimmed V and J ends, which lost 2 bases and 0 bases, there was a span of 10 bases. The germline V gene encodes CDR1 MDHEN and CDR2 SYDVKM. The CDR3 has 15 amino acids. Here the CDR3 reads CASSLGGWDQETQYF. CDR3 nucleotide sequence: TGTGCCAGCAGTTTAGGCGGTTGGGACCAAGAGACCCAGTACTTC.

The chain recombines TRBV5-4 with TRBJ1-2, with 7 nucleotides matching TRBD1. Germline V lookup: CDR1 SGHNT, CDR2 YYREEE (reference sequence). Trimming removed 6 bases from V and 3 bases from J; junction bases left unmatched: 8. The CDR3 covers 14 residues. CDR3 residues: CASTAGQLDYGYTF. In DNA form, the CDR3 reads TGTGCCAGCACCGCGGGACAGTTAGACTATGGCTACACCTTC.

This chain's CDR3 is CASSLSTAVQIYGYTF. As DNA, the CDR3 is TGTGCCAGCAGCTTATCGACAGCCGTTCAAATCTATGGCTACACCTTC. This chain joins TRBV7-9 and TRBJ1-2, with D perhaps matching TRBD1 (5 bases). The V gene lost 2 bases and the J gene lost 4 bases, with 17 bases spanning the gap. Germline assignment: CDR1 SEHNR and CDR2 FQNEAQ (reference sequence). The CDR3 length is 16 residues.

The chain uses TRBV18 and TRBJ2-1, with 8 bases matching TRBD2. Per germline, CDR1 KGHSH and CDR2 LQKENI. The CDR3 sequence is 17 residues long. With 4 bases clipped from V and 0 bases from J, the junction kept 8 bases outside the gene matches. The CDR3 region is CASSRRASGYSYNEQFF. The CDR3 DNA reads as TGTGCCAGCTCACGAAGGGCTAGCGGGTACTCCTACAATGAGCAGTTCTTC. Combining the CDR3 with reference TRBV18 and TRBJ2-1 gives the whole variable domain NAGVMQNPRHLVRRRGQEARLRCSPMKGHSHVYWYRQLPEEGLKFMVYLQKENIIDESGMPKERFSAEFPKEGPSILRIQQVVRGDSAAYFCASSRRASGYSYNEQFFGPGTRLTVL.

The CDR3 protein is CASSLRNTEAFF. The CDR3 DNA reads TGTGCCAGCAGTTTGAGGAACACTGAAGCTTTCTTT. The rearrangement uses TRBV28 and TRBJ1-1, with D unresolved. The CDR3 length is 12 residues. Per germline, CDR1 MDHEN and CDR2 SYDVKM. The V end lost 3 bases, the J end lost 1 base, and 3 bases lay between the germline ends.

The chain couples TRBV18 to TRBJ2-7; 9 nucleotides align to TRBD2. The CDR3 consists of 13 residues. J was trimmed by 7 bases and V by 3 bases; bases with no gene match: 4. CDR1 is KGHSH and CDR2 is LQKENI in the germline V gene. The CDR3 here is CASSPGGGGEQYF. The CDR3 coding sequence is TGTGCCAGCTCACCGGGCGGGGGGGGTGAGCAGTACTTC.

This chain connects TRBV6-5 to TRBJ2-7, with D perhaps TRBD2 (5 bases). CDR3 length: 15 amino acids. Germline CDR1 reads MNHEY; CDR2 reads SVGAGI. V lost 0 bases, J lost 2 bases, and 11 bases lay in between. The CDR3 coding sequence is TGTGCCAGCAGTTACTCGCGCGGGTCCCCCTACGAGCAGTACTTC. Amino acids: CASSYSRGSPYEQYF.

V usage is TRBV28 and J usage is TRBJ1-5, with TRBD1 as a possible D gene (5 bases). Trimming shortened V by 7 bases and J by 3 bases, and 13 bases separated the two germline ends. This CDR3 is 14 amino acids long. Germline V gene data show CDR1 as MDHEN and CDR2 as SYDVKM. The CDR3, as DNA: TGTGCCAGCACCCAGGGATTCCCCAATCAGCCCCAGCATTTT. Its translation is CASTQGFPNQPQHF.

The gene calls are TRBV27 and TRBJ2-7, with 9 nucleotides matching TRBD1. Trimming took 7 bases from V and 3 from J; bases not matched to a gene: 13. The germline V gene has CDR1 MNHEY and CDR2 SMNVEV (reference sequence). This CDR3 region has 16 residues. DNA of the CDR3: TGTGCCAGCAAATCATTACAGGGGGCGCGAGGCTACGAGCAGTACTTC. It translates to CASKSLQGARGYEQYF.

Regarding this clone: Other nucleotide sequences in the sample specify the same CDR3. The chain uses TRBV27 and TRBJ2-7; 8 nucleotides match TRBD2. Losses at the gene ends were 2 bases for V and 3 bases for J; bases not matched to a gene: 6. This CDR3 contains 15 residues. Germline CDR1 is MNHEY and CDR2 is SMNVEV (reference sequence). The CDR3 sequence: CASSLGSGRGYEQYF. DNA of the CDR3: TGTGCCAGCAGTTTAGGGAGCGGGAGAGGCTACGAGCAGTACTTC.

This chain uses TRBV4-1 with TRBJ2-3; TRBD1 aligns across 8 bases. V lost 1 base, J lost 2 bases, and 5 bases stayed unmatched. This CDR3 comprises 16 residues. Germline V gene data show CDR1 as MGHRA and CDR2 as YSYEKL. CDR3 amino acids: CASSQVGTGVTDTQYF. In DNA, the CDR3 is TGCGCCAGCAGCCAAGTAGGGACAGGAGTCACAGATACGCAGTATTTT.

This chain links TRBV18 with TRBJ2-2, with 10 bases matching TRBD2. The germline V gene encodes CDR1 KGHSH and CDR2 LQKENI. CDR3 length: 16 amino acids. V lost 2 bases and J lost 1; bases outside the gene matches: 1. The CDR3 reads CASSPRLAGNTGELFF. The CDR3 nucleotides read TGTGCCAGCTCACCAAGACTAGCGGGGAACACCGGGGAGCTGTTTTTT.

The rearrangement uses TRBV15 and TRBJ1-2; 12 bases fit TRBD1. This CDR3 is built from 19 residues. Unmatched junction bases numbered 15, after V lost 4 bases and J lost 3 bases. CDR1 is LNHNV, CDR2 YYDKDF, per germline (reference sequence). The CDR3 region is CATSNKIRDRGLSDYGYTF. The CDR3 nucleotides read TGTGCCACCAGCAACAAAATCCGGGACAGGGGGCTCTCGGACTATGGCTACACCTTC.

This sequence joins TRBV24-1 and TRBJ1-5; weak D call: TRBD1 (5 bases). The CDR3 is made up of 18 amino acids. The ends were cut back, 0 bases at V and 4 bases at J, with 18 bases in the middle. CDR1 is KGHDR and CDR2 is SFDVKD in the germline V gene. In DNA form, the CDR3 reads TGTGCCACCAGTGATTTGTGGTCCTTCACCGCAGGGAATCAGCCCCAGCATTTT. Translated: CATSDLWSFTAGNQPQHF.

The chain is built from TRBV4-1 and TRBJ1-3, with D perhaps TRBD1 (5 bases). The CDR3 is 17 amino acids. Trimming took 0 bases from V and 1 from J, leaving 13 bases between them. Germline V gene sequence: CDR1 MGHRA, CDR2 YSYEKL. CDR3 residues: CASSQEEEGTSGNTIYF. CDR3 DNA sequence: TGCGCCAGCAGCCAAGAAGAGGAGGGGACTTCTGGAAACACCATATATTTT.

The CDR3 loop is CASRPGTGSGNTIYF. In DNA form, the CDR3 reads TGTGCCAGCAGGCCGGGGACAGGGAGTGGAAACACCATATATTTT. The chain carries TRBV6-5 and TRBJ1-3; TRBD1 matches 9 bases. Trimming took 6 bases from V and 3 from J; bases not matched to a gene: 6. The CDR3 spans 15 residues. The V gene's germline CDR1 is MNHEY and CDR2 SVGAGI.

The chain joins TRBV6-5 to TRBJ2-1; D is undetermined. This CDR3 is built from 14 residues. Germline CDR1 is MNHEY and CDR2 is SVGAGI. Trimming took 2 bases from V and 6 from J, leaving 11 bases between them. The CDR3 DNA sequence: TGTGCCAGCAGTTACCGCGGTATGGGCAATGAGCAGTTCTTC. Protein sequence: CASSYRGMGNEQFF.

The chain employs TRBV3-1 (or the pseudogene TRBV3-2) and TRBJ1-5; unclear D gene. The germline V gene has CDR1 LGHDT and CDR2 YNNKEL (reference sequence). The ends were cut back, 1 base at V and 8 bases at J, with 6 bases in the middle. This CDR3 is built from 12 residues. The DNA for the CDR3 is TGTGCCAGCAGCCAAGCGCGGGAGCCCCAGCATTTT. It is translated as CASSQAREPQHF.

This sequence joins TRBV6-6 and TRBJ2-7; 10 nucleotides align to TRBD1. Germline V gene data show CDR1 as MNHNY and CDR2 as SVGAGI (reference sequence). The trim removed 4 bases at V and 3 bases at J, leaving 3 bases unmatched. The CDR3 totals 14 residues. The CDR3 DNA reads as TGTGCCAGCAGTTCGACAGGGGGCGGCTACGAGCAGTACTTC. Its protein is CASSSTGGGYEQYF.

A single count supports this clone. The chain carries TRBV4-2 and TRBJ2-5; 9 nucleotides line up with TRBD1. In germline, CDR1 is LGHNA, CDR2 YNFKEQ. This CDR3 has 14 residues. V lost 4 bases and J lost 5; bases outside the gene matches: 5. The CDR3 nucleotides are TGTGCCAGCAGCCCCACAGGGGGCTGGGAGACCCAGTACTTC. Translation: CASSPTGGWETQYF.

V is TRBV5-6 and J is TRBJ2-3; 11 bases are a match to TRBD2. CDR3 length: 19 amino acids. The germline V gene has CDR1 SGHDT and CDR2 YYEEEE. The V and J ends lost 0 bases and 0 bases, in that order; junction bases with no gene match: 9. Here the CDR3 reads CASSLELAGDLPSTDTQYF. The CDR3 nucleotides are TGTGCCAGCAGCTTGGAACTAGCGGGAGACCTACCTAGCACAGATACGCAGTATTTT.

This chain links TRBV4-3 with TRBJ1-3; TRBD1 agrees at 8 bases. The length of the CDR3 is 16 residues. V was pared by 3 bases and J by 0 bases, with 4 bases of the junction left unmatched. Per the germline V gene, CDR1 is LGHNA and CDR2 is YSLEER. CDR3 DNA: TGCGCCAGCAGCCAGTGGACAGGGCTCTCTGGAAACACCATATATTTT. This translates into CASSQWTGLSGNTIYF.

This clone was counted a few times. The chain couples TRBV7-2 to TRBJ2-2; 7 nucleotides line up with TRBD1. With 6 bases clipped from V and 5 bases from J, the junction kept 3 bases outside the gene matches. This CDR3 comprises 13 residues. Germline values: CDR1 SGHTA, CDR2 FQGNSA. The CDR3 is CASRGTVTGELFF. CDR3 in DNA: TGTGCCAGCAGGGGGACAGTAACCGGGGAGCTGTTTTTT. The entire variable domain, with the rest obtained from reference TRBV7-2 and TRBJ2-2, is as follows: GAGVSQSPSNKVTEKGKDVELRCDPISGHTALYWYRQSLGQGLEFLIYFQGNSAPDKSGLPSDRFSAERTGGSVSTLTIQRTQQEDSAVYLCASRGTVTGELFFGEGSRLTVL.

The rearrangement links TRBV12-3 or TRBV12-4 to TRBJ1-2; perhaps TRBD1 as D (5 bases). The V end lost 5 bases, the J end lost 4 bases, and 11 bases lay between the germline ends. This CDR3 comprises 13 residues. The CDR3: CASSQGGPYGYTF. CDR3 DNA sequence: TGTGCCAGCAGTCAGGGAGGCCCCTATGGCTACACCTTC.